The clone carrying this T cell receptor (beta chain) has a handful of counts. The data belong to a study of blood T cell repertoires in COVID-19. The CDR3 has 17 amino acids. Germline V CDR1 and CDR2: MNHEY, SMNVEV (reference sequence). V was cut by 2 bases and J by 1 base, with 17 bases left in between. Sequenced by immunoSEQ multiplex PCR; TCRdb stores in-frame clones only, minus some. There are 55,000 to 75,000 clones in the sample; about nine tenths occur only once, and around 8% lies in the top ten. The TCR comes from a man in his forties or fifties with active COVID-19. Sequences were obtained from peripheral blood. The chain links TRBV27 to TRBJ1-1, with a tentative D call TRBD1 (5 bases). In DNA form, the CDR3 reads TGTGCCAGCAGTTTAGCGGGGCCCCAGGAGGGGAACACTGAAGCTTTCTTT. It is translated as CASSLAGPQEGNTEAFF.